What follows are 13 T cell receptor beta chains derived from one specimen sequenced in a study of response to subunit inactivated influenza vaccine. MiXCR, run by TCRdb on the RT-PCR reads, gives a single entry per CDR3 protein. This table holds about 800,000 distinct CDR3 sequences, 21% found once. The starting material was PBMCs from blood, obtained approximately 5 days after vaccination. The origin of the receptors is a man in his fifties or sixties who received an inactivated influenza vaccine.

The chain carries TRBV7-6 and TRBJ2-1; 11 nucleotides match TRBD2. Trimming at V came to 5 bases and at J to 8 bases, leaving 14 bases not matched to a gene. This CDR3 region has 17 residues. The germline CDR1 and CDR2 sequences are SGHVS and FNYEAQ. CDR3 DNA: TGTGCCAGCAGCCCCGGGACTAGCGGTTATTTATTCCATGAGCAGTTCTTC. It encodes CASSPGTSGYLFHEQFF.

The chain links TRBV5-1 to TRBJ2-7; possibly TRBD1 or TRBD2 for D (5 bases each). The CDR3 has 14 amino acids. Germline values: CDR1 SGHRS, CDR2 YFSETQ. V was pared by 4 bases and J by 3 bases, with 14 bases between. This CDR3 reads CASSQRGALYEQYF. The CDR3 coding sequence is TGCGCCAGCAGCCAAAGGGGAGCCCTCTACGAGCAGTACTTC. Based on the CDR3 plus reference TRBV5-1 and TRBJ2-7, the full variable domain is KAGVTQTPRYLIKTRGQQVTLSCSPISGHRSVSWYQQTPGQGLQFLFEYFSETQRNKGNFPGRFSGRQFSNSRSEMNVSTLELGDSALYLCASSQRGALYEQYFGPGTRLTVT.

The chain couples TRBV6-5 to TRBJ2-7; 9 bases fit TRBD2. The J segment lost 3 bases and the V segment lost 6 bases, leaving 9 bases of the junction unmatched. The CDR3 is made up of 15 amino acids. Germline lookup yields CDR1 MNHEY and CDR2 SVGAGI. CDR3: CASSLGVAGVYEQYF. In DNA, the CDR3 is TGTGCCAGCAGCCTTGGGGTAGCGGGAGTCTACGAGCAGTACTTC.

This chain connects TRBV11-2 to TRBJ2-5; TRBD2 aligns across 7 bases. V gave up 0 bases and J gave up 2 bases; unmatched junction bases: 6. Germline V CDR1 and CDR2: SGHAT, FQNNGV. This CDR3 has 16 amino acids. CDR3 protein: CASSLDTGTKQETQYF. In nucleotides, the CDR3 is TGTGCCAGCAGCTTAGATACCGGGACTAAACAAGAGACCCAGTACTTC.

The chain recombines TRBV20-1 with TRBJ2-2; D might be TRBD2 (5 bases). CDR3 length: 13 residues. Trimming cost V 3 bases and J 5 bases, with 10 bases left between them. The germline V gene encodes CDR1 DFQATT and CDR2 SNEGSKA (reference sequence). The CDR3 coding sequence is TGCAGTGCTAGGGGCGGACTTACCGGGGAGCTGTTTTTT. Translation: CSARGGLTGELFF.

This clonotype has ten or more counts. V usage is TRBV5-1 and J usage is TRBJ2-1; D gene uncertain. Deletions cut 4 bases from V and 2 bases from J, with 7 bases between. Germline V lookup: CDR1 SGHRS, CDR2 YFSETQ. The CDR3 totals 13 residues. CDR3 in amino acids: CASSLETYNEQFF. In DNA form, the CDR3 reads TGCGCCAGCAGCCTAGAGACCTACAATGAGCAGTTCTTC.

This clonotype turned up a few times. V is TRBV6-5 and J is TRBJ1-2, with a tentative D call TRBD1 (5 bases). The V end lost 2 bases, the J end lost 3 bases, and 10 bases lay between the germline ends. Germline V gene lookup returns CDR1 MNHEY and CDR2 SVGAGI. The CDR3 has 14 amino acids. Here the CDR3 reads CASSYGGGDYGYTF. The CDR3 region has the DNA TGTGCCAGCAGTTACGGCGGAGGGGACTATGGCTACACCTTC.

The chain has TRBV6-1 and TRBJ1-4, with D perhaps TRBD1 (6 bases). The ends were cut back, 3 bases at V and 8 bases at J, with 13 bases in the middle. Germline CDR1 is MNHNS and CDR2 is SASEGT. The CDR3 runs to 14 residues. CDR3 coding DNA: TGTGCCAGCAGTGACCAGGGGAGAAAGGAAAAACTGTTTTTT. The encoded protein is CASSDQGRKEKLFF.

CDR3 nucleotide sequence: TGTGCCAGCAGCCGACAGGGGGCCGGTTTTTACACTGAAGCTTTCTTT. Translating it yields CASSRQGAGFYTEAFF. This chain links TRBV7-9 with TRBJ1-1, with 10 positions matching TRBD1. CDR3 length: 16 amino acids. Germline V lookup: CDR1 SEHNR, CDR2 FQNEAQ (reference sequence). Losses at the gene ends were 5 bases for V and 3 bases for J; bases not matched to a gene: 9.

In this sample, this clonotype turned up a few times. This sequence joins TRBV5-6 and TRBJ2-1; D is undetermined. Deletions cut 0 bases from V and 3 bases from J, with 7 bases between. The CDR3 consists of 14 residues. CDR1 SGHDT and CDR2 YYEEEE come from the germline V gene. Here the CDR3 DNA reads TGTGCCAGCAGCTTGGTTAGCCTCTACAATGAGCAGTTCTTC. Its protein product is CASSLVSLYNEQFF.

In its sample, this clonotype was seen many times. The chain is built from TRBV12-3 or TRBV12-4 and TRBJ1-2, with 8 bases lining up with TRBD1. V lost 2 bases to trimming and J lost 7 bases; unmatched junction nucleotides: 6. The CDR3 loop spans 14 amino acids. The CDR3 DNA follows: TGTGCCAGCAGTTTAAAAGACAGGGGATCTGGCTACACCTTC. It yields the protein CASSLKDRGSGYTF.

This clonotype was picked up a small number of times. The CDR3 here is CASSPGSHDTQYF. In DNA form, the CDR3 reads TGTGCCAGCAGCCCAGGGAGTCACGATACGCAGTATTTT. The rearrangement joins TRBV7-2 to TRBJ2-3; D is possibly TRBD1 or TRBD2 (5 bases each). The germline V and J ends were trimmed by 5 bases and 6 bases, with 12 bases remaining between them. Germline CDR1 and CDR2: SGHTA and FQGNSA. The CDR3 has 13 residues.

This chain uses TRBV6-1 with TRBJ2-5; D is perhaps TRBD1 (6 bases). This CDR3 contains 16 residues. V was trimmed by 3 bases and J by 2 bases, leaving 16 bases between them. Germline V gives CDR1 MNHNS, CDR2 SASEGT. This chain's CDR3 is CASSDAAPGTQETQYF. The DNA of the CDR3 is TGTGCCAGCAGTGATGCGGCCCCAGGGACACAAGAGACCCAGTACTTC.